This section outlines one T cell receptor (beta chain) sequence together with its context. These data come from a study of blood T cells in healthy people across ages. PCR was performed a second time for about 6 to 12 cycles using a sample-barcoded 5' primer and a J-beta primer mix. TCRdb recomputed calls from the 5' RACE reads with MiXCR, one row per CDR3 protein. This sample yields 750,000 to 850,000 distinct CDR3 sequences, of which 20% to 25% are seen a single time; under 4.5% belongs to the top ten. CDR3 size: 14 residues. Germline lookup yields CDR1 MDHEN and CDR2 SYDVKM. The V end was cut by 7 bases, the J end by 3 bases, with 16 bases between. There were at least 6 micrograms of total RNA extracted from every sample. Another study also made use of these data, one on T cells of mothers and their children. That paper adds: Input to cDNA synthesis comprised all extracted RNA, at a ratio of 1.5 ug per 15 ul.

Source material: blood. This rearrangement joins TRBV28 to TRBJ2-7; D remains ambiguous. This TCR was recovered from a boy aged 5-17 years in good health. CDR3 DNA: TGTGCCAGCACACCGGACGGAAAAAACTACGAGCAGTACTTC. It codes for CASTPDGKNYEQYF.